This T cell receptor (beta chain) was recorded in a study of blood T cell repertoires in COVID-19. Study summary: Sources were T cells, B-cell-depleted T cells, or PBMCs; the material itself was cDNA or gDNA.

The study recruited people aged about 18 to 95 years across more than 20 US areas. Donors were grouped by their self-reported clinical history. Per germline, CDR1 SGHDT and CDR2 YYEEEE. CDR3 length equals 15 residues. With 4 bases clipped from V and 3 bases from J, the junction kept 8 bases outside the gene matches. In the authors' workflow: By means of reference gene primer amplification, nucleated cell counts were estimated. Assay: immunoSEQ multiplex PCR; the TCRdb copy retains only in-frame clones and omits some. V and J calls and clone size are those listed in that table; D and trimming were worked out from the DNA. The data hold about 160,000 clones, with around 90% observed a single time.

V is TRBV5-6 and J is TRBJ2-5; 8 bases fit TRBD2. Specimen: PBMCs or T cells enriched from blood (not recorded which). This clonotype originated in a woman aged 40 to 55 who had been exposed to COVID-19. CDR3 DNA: TGTGCCAGCAGCCAACCGGGGACTAGAGAAGAGACCCAGTACTTC. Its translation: CASSQPGTREETQYF.